Following are 19 T cell receptor beta chains from one sample sequenced in a study of shared clonotypes between healthy human individuals. The data were produced by immunoSEQ multiplex PCR, yet TCRdb's version contains in-frame clones alone and is incomplete. Among hundreds of thousands of clones listed, 60% to 80% were seen once. Sequencing was done on a sample of memory CD4+ T cells sorted from blood. Indicated subset: CD45RA-negative fraction. Receptor source: a woman in her twenties or thirties in good health.

The chain is built from TRBV11-2 and TRBJ2-1, with 15 bases fitting TRBD2. The germline V gene has CDR1 SGHAT and CDR2 FQNNGV. The CDR3 is made up of 18 amino acids. Germline trimming cut 0 bases from V and 8 bases from J; bases unmatched to any gene: 8. The CDR3 nucleotides are TGTGCCAGCAGCTTAGATGGGGGACTAGCGGGAGGATTGTATGAGCAGTTCTTC. Encoded protein: CASSLDGGLAGGLYEQFF.

The V gene is TRBV5-1, the J gene TRBJ2-1, with D hard to call. CDR1 and CDR2 (germline): SGHRS, YFSETQ. The CDR3 has 14 residues. Trimming cost V 0 bases and J 6 bases, with 10 bases left between them. CDR3 region: CASSLVLGINEQFF. CDR3 coding DNA: TGCGCCAGCAGCTTGGTGTTGGGGATCAATGAGCAGTTCTTC.

The rearrangement uses TRBV7-9 and TRBJ2-1; D gene ambiguous. The germline V gene encodes CDR1 SEHNR and CDR2 FQNEAQ (reference sequence). The CDR3 runs 13 residues. The V end lost 6 bases, the J end lost 11 bases, and 17 bases lay between the germline ends. CDR3 nucleotides: TGTGCCAGCAGTCTTCCCCCCCTTATCAAGCAGTTCTTC. It specifies CASSLPPLIKQFF.

The genes are TRBV19 and TRBJ1-4; the D gene is possibly TRBD1 (5 bases). There are 13 residues in the CDR3. Germline V CDR1 and CDR2: LNHDA, SQIVND (reference sequence). Trimming stripped 5 bases from V and 8 bases from J, with 12 bases between. CDR3 amino acids: CASSPTATEKLFF. DNA of the CDR3: TGTGCCAGTAGTCCGACAGCTACCGAAAAACTGTTTTTT. The full variable domain, in which reference TRBV19 and TRBJ1-4 provide the parts outside the CDR3, is DGGITQSPKYLFRKEGQNVTLSCEQNLNHDAMYWYRQDPGQGLRLIYYSQIVNDFQKGDIAEGYSVSREKKESFPLTVTSAQKNPTAFYLCASSPTATEKLFFGSGTQLSVL.

This clone was observed a handful of times. The chain recombines TRBV19 with TRBJ1-4, with D hard to call. CDR1 is LNHDA and CDR2 is SQIVND in the germline V gene (reference sequence). This CDR3 is built from 12 residues. Trimming left V 4 bases short and J 5 bases short, with 5 bases between. The CDR3 protein is CASSRQNEKLFF. The DNA of the CDR3 is TGTGCCAGTAGTAGGCAGAATGAAAAACTGTTTTTT.

CDR3: CASKPVSGKSYEQYF. CDR3 nucleotide sequence: TGTGCCAGCAAACCAGTTAGCGGAAAAAGCTACGAGCAGTACTTC. The rearrangement uses TRBV6-5 and TRBJ2-7; weak D call: TRBD2 (6 bases). Trimming took 7 bases from V and 3 from J, leaving 19 bases between them. Germline V CDR1 and CDR2: MNHEY, SVGAGI. The CDR3 runs 15 residues.

This clone was detected only once. The chain employs TRBV10-2 and TRBJ2-7; TRBD1 or TRBD2 may be the D gene (5 bases each). The germline gives CDR1 WSHSY, CDR2 SAAADI. The V and J ends lost 8 bases and 6 bases respectively, with 17 bases between them. The CDR3 consists of 13 residues. This chain's CDR3 is CASLAPQGSEQYF. The CDR3 DNA follows: TGCGCCAGCCTAGCCCCCCAGGGAAGCGAGCAGTACTTC.

The rearrangement joins TRBV28 to TRBJ2-7; 11 nucleotides line up with TRBD2. This CDR3 has 15 residues. V lost 6 bases, J lost 6 bases, and 10 bases stayed unmatched. Germline CDR1 is MDHEN and CDR2 is SYDVKM. In DNA form, the CDR3 reads TGTGCCAGCAGAGAGCACCTAGCGGGAGGATCCGAGCAGTACTTC. This sequence encodes CASREHLAGGSEQYF. The full variable domain, in which reference TRBV28 and TRBJ2-7 provide the parts outside the CDR3, is DVKVTQSSRYLVKRTGEKVFLECVQDMDHENMFWYRQDPGLGLRLIYFSYDVKMKEKGDIPEGYSVSREKKERFSLILESASTNQTSMYLCASREHLAGGSEQYFGPGTRLTVT.

The V and J genes are TRBV5-1 and TRBJ2-7, with D tentatively TRBD1 or TRBD2 (5 bases each). CDR3 length: 16 residues. Trimming left V 4 bases short and J 6 bases short, with 23 bases between. CDR1 and CDR2 (germline): SGHRS, YFSETQ. CDR3 nucleotide sequence: TGCGCCAGCAGCACTAGGTCCCGGGACCCACCGGGCGAGCAGTACTTC. It encodes CASSTRSRDPPGEQYF.

The chain couples TRBV9 to TRBJ1-3; the D is unclear. Trimming pared 3 bases from V and 7 bases from J, leaving 11 bases between. The CDR3 consists of 13 residues. Germline V CDR1 and CDR2: SGDLS, YYNGEE. CDR3 bases: TGTGCCAGCAGCGCCGGAGTGGGTAACACCATATATTTT. It translates to CASSAGVGNTIYF. Based on the CDR3 plus reference TRBV9 and TRBJ1-3, the full variable domain is DSGVTQTPKHLITATGQRVTLRCSPRSGDLSVYWYQQSLDQGLQFLIQYYNGEERAKGNILERFSAQQFPDLHSELNLSSLELGDSALYFCASSAGVGNTIYFGEGSWLTVV.

V gene TRBV7-8 combines with J gene TRBJ2-2, with TRBD1 identical over 8 bases. Looked up from germline, CDR1 is SGHVS and CDR2 is FQNEAQ. Trimming at V came to 5 bases and at J to 2 bases, leaving 7 bases not matched to a gene. This CDR3 has 16 amino acids. The CDR3 protein is CASSVRTGRNTGELFF. In nucleotides, the CDR3 is TGTGCCAGCAGCGTAAGGACAGGGCGCAACACCGGGGAGCTGTTTTTT.

V and J are TRBV7-2 and TRBJ2-7; 7 bases agree with TRBD1. Germline trimming cut 0 bases from V and 4 bases from J; bases unmatched to any gene: 9. Germline-derived CDR1 and CDR2 are SGHTA and FQGNSA. The CDR3 runs to 16 residues. The CDR3 nucleotides read TGTGCCAGCAGCTTAGCCCAGGGGGTGATTGGTTACGAGCAGTACTTC. Translated, it gives CASSLAQGVIGYEQYF.

J is TRBJ1-1 and V is TRBV6-1, with D tentatively TRBD1 (5 bases). Germline lookup yields CDR1 MNHNS and CDR2 SASEGT. V shed 3 bases and J shed 1 base, with 9 bases lying between them. CDR3 length: 14 residues. CDR3 in DNA: TGTGCCAGCAGTGAGCTCAGGGCGAACACTGAAGCTTTCTTT. Translated: CASSELRANTEAFF.

The J gene is TRBJ1-1, the V gene TRBV9, with 7 bases matching TRBD1. Per the germline V gene, CDR1 is SGDLS and CDR2 is YYNGEE. The J segment lost 3 bases and the V segment lost 4 bases, leaving 6 bases of the junction unmatched. The CDR3 has 14 amino acids. CDR3 coding DNA: TGTGCCAGCAGCTCACTAACAGGGGACACTGAAGCTTTCTTT. Its translation is CASSSLTGDTEAFF.

The chain employs TRBV18 and TRBJ2-5, with unresolved D. Between the trimmed V and J ends, which lost 5 bases and 2 bases, there was a span of 9 bases. Germline values: CDR1 KGHSH, CDR2 LQKENI. This CDR3 comprises 13 residues. The CDR3 sequence: CASSWDSQETQYF. The CDR3 DNA follows: TGTGCCAGCTCATGGGATAGTCAAGAGACCCAGTACTTC.

The chain combines TRBV19 with TRBJ1-2; TRBD1 might be the D (6 bases). The CDR3 spans 14 residues. Germline values: CDR1 LNHDA, CDR2 SQIVND (reference sequence). The V end lost 3 bases, the J end lost 8 bases, and 16 bases lay between the germline ends. CDR3 nucleotides: TGTGCCAGTAGTATGTACAGGGATTCTCGAGGCTACACCTTC. Its protein is CASSMYRDSRGYTF.

The chain couples TRBV18 to TRBJ2-7; TRBD2 matches 7 bases. Germline V gene data show CDR1 as KGHSH and CDR2 as LQKENI. There are 15 residues in the CDR3. With V trimmed by 1 base and J by 0 bases, 3 bases remained unmatched. This chain's CDR3 is CASSPLGGISYEQYF. The DNA of the CDR3 is TGTGCCAGCTCACCACTGGGGGGGATCTCCTACGAGCAGTACTTC. The full variable domain, in which reference TRBV18 and TRBJ2-7 provide the parts outside the CDR3, is NAGVMQNPRHLVRRRGQEARLRCSPMKGHSHVYWYRQLPEEGLKFMVYLQKENIIDESGMPKERFSAEFPKEGPSILRIQQVVRGDSAAYFCASSPLGGISYEQYFGPGTRLTVT.

This sequence joins TRBV7-2 and TRBJ2-1; D is unresolved. The V end was cut by 6 bases, the J end by 0 bases, with 9 bases between. Germline V gene data show CDR1 as SGHTA and CDR2 as FQGNSA. The CDR3 length is 14 residues. This CDR3 is CASSARSSYNEQFF. The DNA for the CDR3 is TGTGCCAGCAGTGCCCGGAGCTCCTACAATGAGCAGTTCTTC.

The V and J genes are TRBV9 and TRBJ1-3; D gene unclear. CDR3 length: 15 amino acids. Between the trimmed V and J ends, which lost 0 bases and 2 bases, there was a span of 9 bases. Per germline, CDR1 SGDLS and CDR2 YYNGEE. CDR3 coding DNA: TGTGCCAGCAGCGTAGCCTGGGGAACTGGAAACACCATATATTTT. Its translation: CASSVAWGTGNTIYF.